This T cell receptor (beta chain) was captured in a study of vaccination effects on CD4 cells after COVID-19. A remark on this clone: The antigen is unknown.

Sequencing was performed with immunoSEQ multiplex PCR; in TCRdb, only in-frame clones are kept and a portion is missing. Of under 60,000 clones listed, about 77% are singletons. Expansion with viral peptide pools was applied to antigen-specific CD4+ T cells by the ViraFEST assay prior to sequencing. Researchers isolated CD4+ T cells once around 11 days of culture had elapsed. The person had a PCR-confirmed SARS-CoV-2 infection during March to December 2020. In germline, CDR1 is KGHSH, CDR2 LQKENI. This CDR3 region has 18 residues. V dropped 2 bases and J dropped 0; count of bases not matched to a gene: 10.

This clonotype was obtained from a human donor who had a prior SARS-CoV-2 infection. The sample was CD4+ T cells from PBMCs cultured with HIV peptides, taken before COVID-19 vaccination. The subset here: HIV-1 Nef peptide pool negative control/reference culture. This chain uses TRBV18 with TRBJ2-1; the match to TRBD2 covers 7 bases. The CDR3 protein is CASSPGTTLQPSYNEQFF. The CDR3 DNA reads as TGTGCCAGCTCACCAGGGACTACCTTACAACCCTCCTACAATGAGCAGTTCTTC.